This TCR beta chain was identified in a study of CD8 T cells in Susac syndrome. Random hexamers were used to reverse transcribe about 0.5 to 1 ug of RNA. Across 54 Vbeta and 13 Jbeta, immunoSEQ multiplex PCR amplified TCR beta CDR3. TCRdb recomputed calls from the immunoSEQ multiplex PCR reads with MiXCR, one row per CDR3 protein. The sample carries under 200,000 distinct CDR3 sequences, around 94% recorded once. Sequencing of TCR beta covered CD8+ and CD4+ T cells obtained from blood. Healthy donors constituted the controls, which were matched for age and sex. Negative isolation yielded CD8+ and CD4+ T cells; FACS enriched TEMRA cells. CDR1 is SGHDT and CDR2 is YYEEEE in the germline V gene. CDR3 length: 14 amino acids. With 6 bases removed from V and 6 bases from J, the gap between germline ends came to 16 bases.

The chain has TRBV5-6 and TRBJ2-4; D might be TRBD2 (7 bases). The TCR comes from a human donor in good health. The sample was CD4+ T cells from PBMCs. The CDR3 coding sequence is TGTGCCAGCAAATACGCGGGGGCCTCAAACATTCAGTACTTC. Its translation: CASKYAGASNIQYF.